Below are 17 T cell receptor beta chains sequenced from a single sample in a study of OX40 agonist ivuxolimab in advanced cancers. Profiling relied on immunoSEQ multiplex PCR, and the TCRdb table lists in-frame clones only, not all of them. The table lists fewer than 100,000 clones, 93% of them singletons. The sequences come from CD4+ or CD8+ T cells sorted from blood, collected in a trial of the OX40 agonist ivuxolimab. These receptors were taken from an adult with an advanced solid tumor such as melanoma, head and neck, liver or kidney cancer.

The chain links TRBV6-5 to TRBJ1-1; 7 positions agree with TRBD1. J was trimmed by 3 bases and V by 2 bases; bases with no gene match: 6. The germline CDR1 and CDR2 sequences are MNHEY and SVGAGI. The CDR3 loop spans 15 amino acids. The CDR3 protein is CASSYDGTEHTEAFF. CDR3 coding DNA: TGTGCCAGCAGTTACGACGGGACAGAGCACACTGAAGCTTTCTTT.

The chain has TRBV7-3 and TRBJ1-2, with TRBD1 identical over 9 bases. From germline, CDR1 is SGHTA and CDR2 FQGTGA. This CDR3 is built from 15 residues. J gave up 6 bases and V 1 base, and 6 bases lay outside the gene matches. The CDR3 region is CASSLKWGQGDGYTF. For the CDR3, the DNA is TGTGCCAGCAGCTTAAAGTGGGGACAGGGAGATGGCTACACCTTC.

The rearrangement uses TRBV27 and TRBJ1-1, with a possible D match to TRBD1 (6 bases). CDR3 length: 11 amino acids. Germline assignment: CDR1 MNHEY and CDR2 SMNVEV (reference sequence). The V end was cut by 5 bases, the J end by 5 bases, with 6 bases between. The DNA for the CDR3 is TGTGCCAGCAGTAGGGGGACTGAAGCTTTCTTT. Translation gives CASSRGTEAFF.

CDR3: CASGSNQPQHF. In DNA, the CDR3 is TGTGCCAGCGGTAGCAATCAGCCCCAGCATTTT. This chain links TRBV27 with TRBJ1-5; D is undetermined. Per the germline V gene, CDR1 is MNHEY and CDR2 is SMNVEV (reference sequence). The CDR3 spans 11 residues. Trimming stripped 8 bases from V and 0 bases from J, with 2 bases between.

V usage is TRBV29-1 and J usage is TRBJ1-2; 10 nucleotides line up with TRBD1. V dropped 0 bases and J dropped 7; count of bases not matched to a gene: 11. CDR1 is SQVTM, CDR2 ANQGSEA, per germline. This CDR3 has 16 residues. The CDR3 loop is CSVEDRGDRGGIGYTF. DNA for the CDR3: TGCAGCGTTGAAGACCGGGGGGACAGGGGAGGAATTGGCTACACCTTC.

This chain joins TRBV5-8 and TRBJ2-1, with 9 positions matching TRBD2. CDR1 and CDR2 from the germline V gene are SGHTS and YDEGEE. This CDR3 comprises 16 residues. Losses at the gene ends were 0 bases for V and 5 bases for J; bases not matched to a gene: 6. CDR3 DNA: TGTGCCAGCAGCTTGGATCTAGCGGGGTCCCACAATGAGCAGTTCTTC. This codes for CASSLDLAGSHNEQFF.

V and J are TRBV5-1 and TRBJ2-1; TRBD2 matches at 9 bases. CDR1 and CDR2 (germline): SGHRS, YFSETQ. The CDR3 runs 13 residues. Trimming took 6 bases from V and 7 from J; bases not matched to a gene: 5. The CDR3 protein is CASIVAGVNEQFF. DNA for the CDR3: TGCGCCAGCATTGTAGCGGGAGTGAATGAGCAGTTCTTC.

This clone is a singleton in its sample. This chain joins TRBV4-1 and TRBJ1-2; D uncertain. The CDR3 extends over 15 amino acids. V shed 1 base and J shed 6 bases, with 15 bases lying between them. Germline-derived CDR1 and CDR2 are MGHRA and YSYEKL. DNA for the CDR3: TGCGCCAGCAGCCAAGGACACTCACCGACCAATGGCTACACCTTC. Amino acid sequence: CASSQGHSPTNGYTF.

The CDR3 coding sequence is TGTGCCAGCAGTGTAACCCCGGTCACAAGAGGAACCGGGGAGCTGTTTTTT. Its protein product is CASSVTPVTRGTGELFF. This sequence joins TRBV2 and TRBJ2-2; D remains ambiguous. Per the germline V gene, CDR1 is SNHLY and CDR2 is FYNNEI. Deletions cut 4 bases from V and 5 bases from J, with 20 bases between. The CDR3 has 17 residues.

The chain combines TRBV28 with TRBJ2-3; TRBD2 agrees at 7 bases. The CDR3 extends over 12 amino acids. Germline CDR1 and CDR2: MDHEN and SYDVKM. With 10 bases clipped from V and 6 bases from J, the junction kept 7 bases outside the gene matches. The CDR3 spells CATRGVEDTQYF. In nucleotides, the CDR3 is TGTGCCACCCGGGGGGTGGAGGATACGCAGTATTTT. The full variable domain, rest sourced from reference TRBV28 and TRBJ2-3, is DVKVTQSSRYLVKRTGEKVFLECVQDMDHENMFWYRQDPGLGLRLIYFSYDVKMKEKGDIPEGYSVSREKKERFSLILESASTNQTSMYLCATRGVEDTQYFGPGTRLTVL.

The chain is built from TRBV2 and TRBJ2-2, with 7 bases lining up with TRBD2. V gave up 6 bases and J gave up 1 base; unmatched junction bases: 8. This CDR3 region has 16 residues. From germline, CDR1 is SNHLY and CDR2 FYNNEI. This CDR3 is CASRPGLAENTGELFF. The CDR3 DNA reads as TGTGCCAGCAGACCTGGGCTAGCGGAGAACACCGGGGAGCTGTTTTTT.

The chain joins TRBV4-1 to TRBJ1-2; no definite D call. Per germline, CDR1 MGHRA and CDR2 YSYEKL. The CDR3 runs 16 residues. V lost 0 bases to trimming and J lost 0 bases, with 11 bases between them. CDR3 loop: CASSQDSRVPNYGYTF. For the CDR3, the DNA is TGCGCCAGCAGCCAAGATTCCCGAGTGCCTAACTATGGCTACACCTTC.

The V and J genes are TRBV5-1 and TRBJ2-5; 8 positions agree with TRBD1. The DNA end lines up better with TRBJ2-7; the J call may be wrong. Germline-derived CDR1 and CDR2 are SGHRS and YFSETQ. This CDR3 region has 15 residues. Here the CDR3 reads CASRHGTGEPYEQYF. CDR3 sequence (DNA): TGCGCCAGCAGACATGGGACAGGCGAACCCTACGAGCAGTACTTC.

The chain couples TRBV13 to TRBJ2-7; D is possibly TRBD1 (6 bases). Germline V gene sequence: CDR1 PRHDT, CDR2 FYEKMQ (reference sequence). CDR3 length: 16 residues. Trimming stripped 0 bases from V and 2 bases from J, with 14 bases between. The CDR3 bases are TGTGCCAGCAGCTTAGGCCCGGACAGTTCGACCTACGAGCAGTACTTC. This gives the protein CASSLGPDSSTYEQYF.

The chain couples TRBV2 to TRBJ1-2; a weak D match, TRBD1 (5 bases). Per the germline V gene, CDR1 is SNHLY and CDR2 is FYNNEI. V was shortened by 10 bases and J by 4 bases, with 22 bases between the two germline ends. This CDR3 is 15 amino acids long. DNA of the CDR3: TGTGCCACGCCATCGGGACGAAGTACCCTCTATGGCTACACCTTC. Translating it yields CATPSGRSTLYGYTF.

This clone was recorded a few times. The V gene is TRBV4-1, the J gene TRBJ1-6; no clear D. Germline CDR1 is MGHRA and CDR2 is YSYEKL. V lost 0 bases and J lost 1, with 7 bases in between. The CDR3 covers 16 residues. Here the CDR3 reads CASSQDVRSYNSPLHF. The CDR3 DNA follows: TGCGCCAGCAGCCAAGATGTGAGATCCTATAATTCACCCCTCCACTTT.

The V gene is TRBV6-5, the J gene TRBJ2-2, with 7 bases identical to TRBD2. Germline lookup yields CDR1 MNHEY and CDR2 SVGAGI. V gave up 1 base and J gave up 6 bases; unmatched junction bases: 5. The CDR3 is made up of 15 amino acids. Here the CDR3 DNA reads TGTGCCAGCAGTTACTTGGGGGGGGTCCCCGGGGAGCTGTTTTTT. Residues: CASSYLGGVPGELFF.